This T cell receptor (beta chain) derives from a study of blood T cell repertoires in COVID-19. At the level of the study: Italy, Spain and the United States were the sources of the convalescent and acute COVID-19 samples.

The CDR3 is made up of 15 amino acids. V was trimmed by 3 bases and J by 5 bases, leaving 14 bases between them. The germline V gene encodes CDR1 SNHLY and CDR2 FYNNEI. Original handling: Reference gene primers were amplified, and this amplification served to estimate nucleated cell counts. Libraries were prepared by immunoSEQ multiplex PCR; TCRdb keeps only in-frame clonotypes and omits some of them. V, J and clone size reflect that table, while D and trimming were determined from the DNA. Of approximately 250,000 clones in the sample, about 90% were seen once. Enrolment of Seattle patients took place during active infection, and they were followed longitudinally.

Input material: peripheral blood. The chain uses TRBV2 and TRBJ2-4; TRBD1 is a possible D gene (6 bases). The clonotype was recovered from a man aged 25-45 years with COVID-19, enrolled during active disease. CDR3 in amino acids: CASSDRAGEQNIQYF. CDR3 nucleotide sequence: TGTGCCAGCAGTGATCGGGCAGGGGAACAAAACATTCAGTACTTC. The whole variable domain, filled in from reference TRBV2 and TRBJ2-4, reads EPEVTQTPSHQVTQMGQEVILRCVPISNHLYFYWYRQILGQKVEFLVSFYNNEISEKSEIFDDQFSVERPDGSNFTLKIRSTKLEDSAMYFCASSDRAGEQNIQYFGAGTRLSVL.